This entry features one T cell receptor beta chain sequence. The data originate from a study of cytomegalovirus exposure and HLA in healthy donors. PCR was performed using 60 Vbeta and 13 Jbeta primers. Clones were sequenced by immunoSEQ multiplex PCR, and TCRdb holds only the in-frame ones, with some missing. This sample carries hundreds of thousands of clones, approximately 90% of them seen once, and the ten largest clones take approximately 2.2%. The germline CDR1 and CDR2 sequences are MNHNS and SASEGT. The CDR3 is 14 residues long. Trimming took 6 bases from V and 2 from J, leaving 13 bases between them.

Sequencing was done on a sample of PBMCs. This TCR was sampled from a woman between 18 and 29 years old in good health and CMV-seronegative. This chain uses TRBV6-1 with TRBJ1-2; a weak D match, TRBD1 (5 bases). The chain's CDR3 is CASRGGVVNYGYTF. CDR3 bases: TGTGCCAGCAGGGGGGGTGTTGTCAACTATGGCTACACCTTC.